The present T cell receptor beta chain was sequenced within a study of T cell repertoires in ileal Crohn's disease. Study-level points and caveats: Compared with non-smokers, active smokers at surgery showed more clonal expansions.

Concerning this clone itself: No antigen is known for it.

Trimming shortened V by 0 bases and J by 3 bases, and 10 bases separated the two germline ends. The CDR3 sequence is 14 residues long. From germline, CDR1 is SGDLS and CDR2 YYNGEE. The data were produced by immunoSEQ multiplex PCR, yet TCRdb's version contains in-frame clones alone and is incomplete. The sample has about 15,000 clones; roughly 82% are singletons. What was sequenced was ileal tissue. The rearrangement uses TRBV9 and TRBJ2-7; TRBD2 might be the D (5 bases). This receptor was taken from an adult with Crohn's disease. The CDR3 nucleotides are TGTGCCAGCAGCGTAGCTGGGGAGAACTACGAGCAGTACTTC. As protein: CASSVAGENYEQYF. The complete variable domain, with remaining parts taken from reference TRBV9 and TRBJ2-7, reads DSGVTQTPKHLITATGQRVTLRCSPRSGDLSVYWYQQSLDQGLQFLIQYYNGEERAKGNILERFSAQQFPDLHSELNLSSLELGDSALYFCASSVAGENYEQYFGPGTRLTVT.